This TCR beta chain was obtained from a study of blood T cell repertoires in COVID-19. As for the study in general: Spain, Italy and the United States supplied samples that represented acute and convalescent COVID-19. PBMCs, B-cell-depleted T cells, or T cells were the source of the cDNA or gDNA that made up the material.

There are 15 residues in the CDR3. Germline CDR1 reads SGHRS; CDR2 reads YFSETQ. J gave up 8 bases and V 4 bases, and 11 bases lay outside the gene matches. As originally analysed: Estimated nucleated cell counts came from reference gene primer amplification. Produced via immunoSEQ multiplex PCR; TCRdb's table is partial and in-frame only. From that table come the V and J calls and clone size; the DNA was used to work out D and trimming. The sample yields about 25,000 clones, roughly 87% seen once. The sequenced material came from peripheral blood. The sequence derives from a human donor with active COVID-19. The donor label of this sample is uncertain. This chain connects TRBV5-1 to TRBJ1-2, with 10 bases matching TRBD1. The CDR3 loop is CASSQVTGGAWGYTF. Written as DNA, the CDR3 is TGCGCCAGCAGCCAAGTGACAGGGGGCGCTTGGGGCTACACCTTC.